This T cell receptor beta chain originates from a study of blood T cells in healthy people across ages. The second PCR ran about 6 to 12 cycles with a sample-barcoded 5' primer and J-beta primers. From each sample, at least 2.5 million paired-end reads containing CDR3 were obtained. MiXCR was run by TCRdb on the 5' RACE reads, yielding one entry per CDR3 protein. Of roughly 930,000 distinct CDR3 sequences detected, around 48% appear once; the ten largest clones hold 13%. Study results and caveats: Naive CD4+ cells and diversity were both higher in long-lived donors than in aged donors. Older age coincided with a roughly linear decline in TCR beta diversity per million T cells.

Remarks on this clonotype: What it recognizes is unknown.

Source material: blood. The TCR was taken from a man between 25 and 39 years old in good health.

The CDR3 loop reads CAWESPGTPERDTQYF. The CDR3 bases are TGTGCCTGGGAATCTCCCGGGACTCCTGAGAGGGATACGCAGTATTTT. The V gene is TRBV30, the J gene TRBJ2-3, with D perhaps TRBD2 (6 bases). CDR1 is GTSNPN, CDR2 SVGIG, per germline (reference sequence). CDR3 length: 16 amino acids. Trimming cost V 5 bases and J 6 bases, with 24 bases left between them. The entire variable domain, with the rest obtained from reference TRBV30 and TRBJ2-3, is as follows: SQTIHQWPATLVQPVGSPLSLECTVEGTSNPNLYWYRQAAGRGLQLLFYSVGIGQISSEVPQNLSASRPQDRQFILSSKKLLLSDSGFYLCAWESPGTPERDTQYFGPGTRLTVL.